This TCR beta chain derives from a study of regulatory T cells in long-lasting Graves disease. Time point defined: newly diagnosed GD, antithyroid drugs for less than 3 months. From RNA extracted from PBMCs, the TCR library was made. Diagnoses of Graves' disease were made by American Thyroid Association guidelines. This clonotype was observed a few times. Arm-PCR of CDR3 regions and iRepertoire HTBI primers were used to build TCR beta libraries. Per the study methods: Across the samples, identification revealed 60 to 75 TRBV and more than 11 TRBJ segments. MiXCR, run by TCRdb on the multiplex PCR reads, gives a single entry per CDR3 protein. Here the V and J calls rest on TCRdb's processing, not on the authors' analysis. The sample shows about 620,000 distinct CDR3 sequences, roughly 15% of them seen only once. The CDR3 length is 13 residues. Trimming removed 9 bases from V and 0 bases from J, with 9 bases in between. Germline V CDR1 and CDR2: ENHRY, SYGVKD.

A further study also used this sample, focusing on T cells in Graves' hyperthyroidism and ophthalmopathy.

The TCR sequence derives from a woman aged 30 to 39 with Graves disease. The chain links TRBV10-3 to TRBJ1-3; possible D gene TRBD1, 6 bases. The starting material was peripheral blood mononuclear cells (PBMCs), obtained at new diagnosis, from a patient treated with antithyroid drugs. The CDR3 loop is CAINRDSGNTIYF. CDR3 nucleotide sequence: TGTGCCATTAACAGGGACTCTGGAAACACCATATATTTT.